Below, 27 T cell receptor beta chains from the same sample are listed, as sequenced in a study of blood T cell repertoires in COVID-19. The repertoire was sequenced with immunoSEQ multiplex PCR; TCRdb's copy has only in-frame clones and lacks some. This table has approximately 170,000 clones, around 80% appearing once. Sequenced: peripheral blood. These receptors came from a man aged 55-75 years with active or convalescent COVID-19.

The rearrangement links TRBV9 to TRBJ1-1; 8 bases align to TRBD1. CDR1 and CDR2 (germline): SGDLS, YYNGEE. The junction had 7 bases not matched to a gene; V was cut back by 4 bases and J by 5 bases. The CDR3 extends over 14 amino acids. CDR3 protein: CASSPVQGGTEAFF. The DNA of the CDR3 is TGTGCCAGCAGCCCAGTACAGGGGGGAACTGAAGCTTTCTTT.

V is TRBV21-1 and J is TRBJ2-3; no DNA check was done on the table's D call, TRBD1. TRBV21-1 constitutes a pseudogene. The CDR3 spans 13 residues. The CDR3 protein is CATTQGVTDTQYF. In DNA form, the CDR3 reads TGTGCCACCACACAGGGGGTGACAGATACGCAGTATTTT.

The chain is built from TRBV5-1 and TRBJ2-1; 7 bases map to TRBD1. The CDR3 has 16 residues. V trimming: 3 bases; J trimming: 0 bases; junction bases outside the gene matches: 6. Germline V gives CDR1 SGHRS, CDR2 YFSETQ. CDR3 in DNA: TGCGCCAGCAGCTCGACAGGGTCGAGCTCCTACAATGAGCAGTTCTTC. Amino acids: CASSSTGSSSYNEQFF.

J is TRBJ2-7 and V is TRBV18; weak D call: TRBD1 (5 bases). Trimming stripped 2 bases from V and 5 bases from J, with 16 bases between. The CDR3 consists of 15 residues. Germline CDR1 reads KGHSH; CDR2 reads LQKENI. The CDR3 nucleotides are TGTGCCAGCTCACCAGGATTAATAGACAGCGACGAGCAGTACTTC. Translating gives CASSPGLIDSDEQYF.

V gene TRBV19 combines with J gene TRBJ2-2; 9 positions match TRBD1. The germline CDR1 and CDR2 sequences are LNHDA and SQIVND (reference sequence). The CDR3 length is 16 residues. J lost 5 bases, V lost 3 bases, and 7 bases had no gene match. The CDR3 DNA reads TGTGCCAGTAGTATTGGTTACAGGGGGCGGACCGGGGAGCTGTTTTTT. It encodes CASSIGYRGRTGELFF.

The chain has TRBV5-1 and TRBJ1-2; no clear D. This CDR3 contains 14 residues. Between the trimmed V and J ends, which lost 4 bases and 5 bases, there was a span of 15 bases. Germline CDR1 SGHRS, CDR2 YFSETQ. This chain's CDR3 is CASSPAGDQYGYTF. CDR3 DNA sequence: TGCGCCAGCAGCCCCGCCGGGGATCAGTATGGCTACACCTTC.

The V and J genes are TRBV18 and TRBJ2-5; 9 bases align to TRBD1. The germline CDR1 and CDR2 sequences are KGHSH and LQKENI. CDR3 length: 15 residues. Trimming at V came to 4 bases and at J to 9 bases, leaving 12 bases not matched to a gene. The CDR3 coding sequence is TGTGCCAGCTCACGCGAAAGGACAGGACAGGGGCCCCAGTACTTC. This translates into CASSRERTGQGPQYF.

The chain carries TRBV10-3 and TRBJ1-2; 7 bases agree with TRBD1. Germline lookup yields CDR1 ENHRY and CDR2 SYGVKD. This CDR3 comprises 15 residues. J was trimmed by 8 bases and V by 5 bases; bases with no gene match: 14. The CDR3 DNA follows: TGTGCCATCAGTTCCCCCGGGCAGGGGGTAGACGGCTACACCTTC. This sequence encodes CAISSPGQGVDGYTF.

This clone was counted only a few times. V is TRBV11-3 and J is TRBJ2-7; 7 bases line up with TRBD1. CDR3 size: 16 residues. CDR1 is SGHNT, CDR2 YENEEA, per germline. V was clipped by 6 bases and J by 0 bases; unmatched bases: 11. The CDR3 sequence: CASRPPRTGSSYEQYF. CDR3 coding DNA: TGTGCCAGCAGACCCCCGCGGACAGGCAGCTCCTACGAGCAGTACTTC.

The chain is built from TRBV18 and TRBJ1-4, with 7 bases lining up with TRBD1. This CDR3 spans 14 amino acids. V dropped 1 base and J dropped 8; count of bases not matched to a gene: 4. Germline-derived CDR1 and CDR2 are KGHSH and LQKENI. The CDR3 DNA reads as TGTGCCAGCTCACCACTGACAGGGAAGGAAAAACTGTTTTTT. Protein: CASSPLTGKEKLFF.

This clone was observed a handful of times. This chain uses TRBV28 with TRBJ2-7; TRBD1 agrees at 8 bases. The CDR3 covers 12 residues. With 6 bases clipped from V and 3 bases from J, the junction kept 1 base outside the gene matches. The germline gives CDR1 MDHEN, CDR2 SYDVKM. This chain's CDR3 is CASSDRGYEQYF. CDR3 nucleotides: TGTGCCAGCAGCGACAGGGGCTACGAGCAGTACTTC.

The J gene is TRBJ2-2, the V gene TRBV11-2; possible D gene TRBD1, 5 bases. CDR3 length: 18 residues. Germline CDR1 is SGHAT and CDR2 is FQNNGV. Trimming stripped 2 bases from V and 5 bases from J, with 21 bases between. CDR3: CASSLKSWVRASTGELFF. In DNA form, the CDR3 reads TGTGCCAGCAGCTTAAAGAGCTGGGTCAGGGCGTCAACCGGGGAGCTGTTTTTT.

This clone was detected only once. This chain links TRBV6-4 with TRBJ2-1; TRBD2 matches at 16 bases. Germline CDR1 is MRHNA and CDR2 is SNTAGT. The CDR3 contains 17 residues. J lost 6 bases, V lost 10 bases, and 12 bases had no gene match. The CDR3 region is CATSGTSGRAPRNEQFF. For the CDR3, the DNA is TGTGCCACGAGTGGGACTAGCGGGAGGGCCCCCCGCAATGAGCAGTTCTTC.

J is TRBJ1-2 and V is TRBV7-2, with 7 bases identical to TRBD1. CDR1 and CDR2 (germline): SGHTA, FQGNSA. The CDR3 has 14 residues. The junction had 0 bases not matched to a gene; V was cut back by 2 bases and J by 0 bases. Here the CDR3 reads CASSLQGANYGYTF. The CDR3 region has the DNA TGTGCCAGCAGCTTACAGGGGGCTAACTATGGCTACACCTTC.

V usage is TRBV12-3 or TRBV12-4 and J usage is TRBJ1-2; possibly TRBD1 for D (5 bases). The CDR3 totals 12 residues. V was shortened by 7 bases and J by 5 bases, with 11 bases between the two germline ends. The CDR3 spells CASTIPGYGYTF. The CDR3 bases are TGTGCCAGCACCATCCCAGGGTATGGCTACACCTTC.

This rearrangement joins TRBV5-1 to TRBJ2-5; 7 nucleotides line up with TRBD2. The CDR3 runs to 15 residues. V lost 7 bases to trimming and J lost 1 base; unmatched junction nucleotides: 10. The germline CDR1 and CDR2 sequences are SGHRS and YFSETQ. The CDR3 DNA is TGCGCCAGCGGCGATGGGAGGGGCACCCAAGAGACCCAGTACTTC. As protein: CASGDGRGTQETQYF. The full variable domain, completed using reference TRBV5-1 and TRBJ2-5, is KAGVTQTPRYLIKTRGQQVTLSCSPISGHRSVSWYQQTPGQGLQFLFEYFSETQRNKGNFPGRFSGRQFSNSRSEMNVSTLELGDSALYLCASGDGRGTQETQYFGPGTRLLVL.

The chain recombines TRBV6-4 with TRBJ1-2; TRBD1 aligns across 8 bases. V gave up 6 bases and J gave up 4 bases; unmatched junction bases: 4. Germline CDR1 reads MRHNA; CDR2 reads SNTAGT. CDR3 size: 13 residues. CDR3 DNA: TGTGCCAGCAGCGACAGGGGAGGCTATGGCTACACCTTC. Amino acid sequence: CASSDRGGYGYTF.

CDR3 in amino acids: CASTPGHSSYNSPLHF. CDR3 bases: TGTGCCAGCACTCCGGGACACAGCTCCTATAATTCACCCCTCCACTTT. The J gene is TRBJ1-6, the V gene TRBV25-1, with a weak D call TRBD1 (6 bases). V was pared by 7 bases and J by 0 bases, with 13 bases between. The germline CDR1 and CDR2 sequences are MGHDK and SYGVNS. This CDR3 spans 16 amino acids.

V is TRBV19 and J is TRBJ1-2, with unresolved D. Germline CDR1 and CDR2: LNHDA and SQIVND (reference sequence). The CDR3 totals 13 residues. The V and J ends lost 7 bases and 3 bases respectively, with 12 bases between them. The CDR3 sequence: CASTIRRDYGYTF. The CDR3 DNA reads TGTGCCAGTACTATTCGGAGGGACTATGGCTACACCTTC.

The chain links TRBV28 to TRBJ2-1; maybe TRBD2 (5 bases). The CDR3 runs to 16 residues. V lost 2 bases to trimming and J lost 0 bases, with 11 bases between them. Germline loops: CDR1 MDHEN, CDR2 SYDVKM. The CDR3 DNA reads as TGTGCCAGCAGTTTAGGGCGGGCTAGCTCCTACAATGAGCAGTTCTTC. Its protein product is CASSLGRASSYNEQFF.

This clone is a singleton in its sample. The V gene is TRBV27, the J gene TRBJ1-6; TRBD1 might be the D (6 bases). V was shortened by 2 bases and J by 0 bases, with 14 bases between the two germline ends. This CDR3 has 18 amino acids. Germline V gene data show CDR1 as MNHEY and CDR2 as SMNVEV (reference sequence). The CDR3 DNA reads TGTGCCAGCAGTTTACGTCGGACAGCAAGCTCCTATAATTCACCCCTCCACTTT. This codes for CASSLRRTASSYNSPLHF.

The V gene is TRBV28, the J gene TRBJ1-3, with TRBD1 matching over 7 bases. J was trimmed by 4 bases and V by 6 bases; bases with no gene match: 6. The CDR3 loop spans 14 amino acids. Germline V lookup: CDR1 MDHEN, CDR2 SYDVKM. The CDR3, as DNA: TGTGCCAGCAGCCCAGGGGGAACAGGAAACACCATATATTTT. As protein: CASSPGGTGNTIYF.

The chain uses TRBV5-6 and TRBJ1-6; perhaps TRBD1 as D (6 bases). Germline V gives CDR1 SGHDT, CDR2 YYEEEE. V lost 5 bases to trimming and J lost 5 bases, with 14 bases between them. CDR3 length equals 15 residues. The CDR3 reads CASRGGGYNNSPLHF. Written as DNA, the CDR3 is TGTGCCAGCAGAGGGGGGGGTTACAATAATTCACCCCTCCACTTT.

CDR3 DNA: TGTGCCAGCAGCTTGACAGGGGGCGAGCAGTACTTC. It encodes CASSLTGGEQYF. The V gene is TRBV7-3, the J gene TRBJ2-7; 9 nucleotides agree with TRBD1. The germline V gene has CDR1 SGHTA and CDR2 FQGTGA. V was pared by 3 bases and J by 6 bases, with 0 bases of the junction left unmatched. The CDR3 has 12 residues. The full variable domain, in which reference TRBV7-3 and TRBJ2-7 provide the parts outside the CDR3, is GAGVSQTPSNKVTEKGKYVELRCDPISGHTALYWYRQSLGQGPEFLIYFQGTGAADDSGLPNDRFFAVRPEGSVSTLKIQRTERGDSAVYLCASSLTGGEQYFGPGTRLTVT.

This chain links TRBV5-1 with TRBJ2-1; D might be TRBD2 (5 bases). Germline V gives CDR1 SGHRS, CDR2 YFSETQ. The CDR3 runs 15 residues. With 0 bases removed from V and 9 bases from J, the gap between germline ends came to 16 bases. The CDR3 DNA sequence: TGCGCCAGCAGCTTGGCTGATGCCTCCCTAGCTGAGCAGTTCTTC. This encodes CASSLADASLAEQFF.

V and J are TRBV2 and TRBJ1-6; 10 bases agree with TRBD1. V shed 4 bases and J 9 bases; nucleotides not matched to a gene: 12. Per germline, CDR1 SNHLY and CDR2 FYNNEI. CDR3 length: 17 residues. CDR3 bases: TGTGCCAGCAGTGCGAAGGGACAGGGGACGGCGAGTTCACCCCTCCACTTT. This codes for CASSAKGQGTASSPLHF.

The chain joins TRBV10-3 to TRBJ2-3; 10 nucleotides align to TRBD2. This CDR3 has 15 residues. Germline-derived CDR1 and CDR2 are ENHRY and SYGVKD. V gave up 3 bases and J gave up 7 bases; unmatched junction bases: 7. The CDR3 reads CAISDLAGGGNTQYF. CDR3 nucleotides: TGTGCCATCAGTGATTTAGCGGGGGGAGGGAATACGCAGTATTTT.